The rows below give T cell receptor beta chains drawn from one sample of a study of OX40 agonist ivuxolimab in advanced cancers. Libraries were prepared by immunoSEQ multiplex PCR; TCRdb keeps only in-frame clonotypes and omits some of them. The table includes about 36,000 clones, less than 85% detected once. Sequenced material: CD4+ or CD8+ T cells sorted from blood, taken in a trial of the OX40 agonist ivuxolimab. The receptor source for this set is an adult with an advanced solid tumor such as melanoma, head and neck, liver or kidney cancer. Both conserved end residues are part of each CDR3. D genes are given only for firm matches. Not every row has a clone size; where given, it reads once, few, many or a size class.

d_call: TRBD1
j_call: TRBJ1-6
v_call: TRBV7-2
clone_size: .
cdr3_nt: TGTGCCAGCAGCTTAGAGGGGACAGGGGCTTTTCCCCTCCACTTT
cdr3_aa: CASSLEGTGAFPLHF

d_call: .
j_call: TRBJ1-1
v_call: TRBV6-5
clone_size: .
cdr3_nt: TGTGCCAGCAGGGAGGACAGCCAAGCTTTCTTT
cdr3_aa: CASREDSQAFF

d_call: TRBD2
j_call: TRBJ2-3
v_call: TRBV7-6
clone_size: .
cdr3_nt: TGTGCCAGCAGCTTACCAAGCGGGGGCCGCACAGATACGCAGTATTTT
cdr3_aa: CASSLPSGGRTDTQYF

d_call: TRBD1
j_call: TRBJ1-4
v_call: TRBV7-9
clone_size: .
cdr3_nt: TGTGCCAGCAGCTTAGGACAGGGGGCAGGAACTAATGAAAAACTGTTTTTT
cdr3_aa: CASSLGQGAGTNEKLFF

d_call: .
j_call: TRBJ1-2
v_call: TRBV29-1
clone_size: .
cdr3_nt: TGCAGCGAAACCCCCGGGGGGCGAGGCTACACCTTC
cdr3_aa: CSETPGGRGYTF

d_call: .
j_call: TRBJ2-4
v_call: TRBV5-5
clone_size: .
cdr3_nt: TGTGCCAGCAGCTTAGGTCCCTTAGCCAAAAACATTCAGTACTTC
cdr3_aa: CASSLGPLAKNIQYF

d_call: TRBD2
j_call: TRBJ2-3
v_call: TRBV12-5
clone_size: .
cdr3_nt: TGTGCTAGTGGCCGACTAGCGGGGGCTCCAGATACGCAGTATTTT
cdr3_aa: CASGRLAGAPDTQYF

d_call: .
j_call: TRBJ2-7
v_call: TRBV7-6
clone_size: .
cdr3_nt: TGTGCCAGCAGCCCCGTCCAGGGACACAACGAGCAGTACTTC
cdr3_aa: CASSPVQGHNEQYF

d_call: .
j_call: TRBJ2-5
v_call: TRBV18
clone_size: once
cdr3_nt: TGTGCCAGCTCACCAAACTGGGGAGAGACCCAGTACTTC
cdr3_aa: CASSPNWGETQYF

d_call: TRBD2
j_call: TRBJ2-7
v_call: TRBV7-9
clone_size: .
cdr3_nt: TGTGCCAGCAGCTCAGCGGGATTAACCTACGAGCAGTACTTC
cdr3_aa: CASSSAGLTYEQYF

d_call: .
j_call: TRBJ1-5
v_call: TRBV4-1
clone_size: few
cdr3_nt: TGCGCCAGCAGCCAAGAAGGGAGGGGGGTAAATCAGCCCCAGCATTTT
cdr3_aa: CASSQEGRGVNQPQHF

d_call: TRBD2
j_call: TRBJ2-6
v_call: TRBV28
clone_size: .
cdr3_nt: TGTGCCATTACAGCGGGGGCAAGCTCTGGGGCCAACGTCCTGACTTTC
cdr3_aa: CAITAGASSGANVLTF

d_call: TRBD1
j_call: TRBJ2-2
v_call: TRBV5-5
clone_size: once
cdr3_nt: TGTGCCAGCAGCCCTCCAGCCGGGACAGGGATCACCGGGGAGCTGTTTTTT
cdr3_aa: CASSPPAGTGITGELFF

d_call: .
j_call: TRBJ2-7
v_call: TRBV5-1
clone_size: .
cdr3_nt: TGCGCCAGCAGCTCGGACAGCCGGGGGAGAGAGCAGTACTTC
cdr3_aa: CASSSDSRGREQYF

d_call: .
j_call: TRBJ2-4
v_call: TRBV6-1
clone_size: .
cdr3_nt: TGTGCCAGCAGTGACTTAGCGGCAAAAAACATTCAGTACTTC
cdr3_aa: CASSDLAAKNIQYF

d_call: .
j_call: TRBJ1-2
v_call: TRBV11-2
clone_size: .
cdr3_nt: TGTGCCAGCAGCCCAGGAACAGGGTGGGTAGGCTACACCTTC
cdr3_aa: CASSPGTGWVGYTF

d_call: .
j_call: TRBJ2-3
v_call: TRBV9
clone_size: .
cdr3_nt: TGTGCCAGCAGCGTAGAACGATGGGGGAGCACAGATACGCAGTATTTT
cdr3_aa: CASSVERWGSTDTQYF

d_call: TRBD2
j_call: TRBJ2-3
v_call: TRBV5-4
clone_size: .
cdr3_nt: TGTGCCAGCAGCTTGGGGACTAGCCTGGATACGCAGTATTTT
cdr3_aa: CASSLGTSLDTQYF

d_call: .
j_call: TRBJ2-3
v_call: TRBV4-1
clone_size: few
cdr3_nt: TGCGCCAGCAGCCACCGACAGGCGGTAATCGATACGCAGTATTTT
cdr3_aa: CASSHRQAVIDTQYF

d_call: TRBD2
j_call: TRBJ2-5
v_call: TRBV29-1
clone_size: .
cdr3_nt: TGCAGCGCCGCGACTAGCTCGGAGACCCAGTACTTC
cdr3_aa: CSAATSSETQYF

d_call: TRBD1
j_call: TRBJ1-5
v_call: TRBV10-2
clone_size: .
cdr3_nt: TGCGCCAGCAGACCCGGGACAGGGGGCAATCAGCCCCAGCATTTT
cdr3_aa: CASRPGTGGNQPQHF

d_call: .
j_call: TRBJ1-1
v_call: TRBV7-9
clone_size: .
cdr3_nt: TGTGCCAGCAGCTCTTATAGACAGGCGGATACTGAAGCTTTCTTT
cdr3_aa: CASSSYRQADTEAFF

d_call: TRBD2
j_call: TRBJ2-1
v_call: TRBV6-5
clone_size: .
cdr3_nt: TGTGCCAGCACCGCTAGCGGGGGGAATGAGCAGTTCTTC
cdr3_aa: CASTASGGNEQFF

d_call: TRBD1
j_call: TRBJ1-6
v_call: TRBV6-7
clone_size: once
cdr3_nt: TGTGCCAGCAGTCTTGAGGGACAGGAAAATTCACCCCTCCACTTT
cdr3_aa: CASSLEGQENSPLHF

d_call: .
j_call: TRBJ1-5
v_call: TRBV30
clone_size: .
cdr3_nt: TGTGCCTGGAGTGTACGACCCAATCAGCCCCAGCATTTT
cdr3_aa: CAWSVRPNQPQHF

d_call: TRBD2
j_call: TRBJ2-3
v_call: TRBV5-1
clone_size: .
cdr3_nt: TGCGCCAGCTATGGGGGGGAGAACACAGATACGCAGTATTTT
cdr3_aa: CASYGGENTDTQYF

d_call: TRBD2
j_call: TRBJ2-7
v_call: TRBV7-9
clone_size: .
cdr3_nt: TGTGCCAGCAGCTTACCGGGACTAGCGGACTACGAGCAGTACTTC
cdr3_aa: CASSLPGLADYEQYF

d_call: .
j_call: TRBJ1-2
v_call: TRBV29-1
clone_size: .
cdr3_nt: TGCAGCGTTGAAGAATATGGCTACACCTTC
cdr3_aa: CSVEEYGYTF

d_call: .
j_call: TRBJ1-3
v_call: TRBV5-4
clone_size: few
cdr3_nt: TGTGCCAGCAGCCTGGGGGGGACTGGAAACACCATATATTTT
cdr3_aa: CASSLGGTGNTIYF

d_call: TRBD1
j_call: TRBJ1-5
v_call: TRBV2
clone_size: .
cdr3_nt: TGTGCCAGCAGACAGGGGAGTGATTATCAGCCCCAGCATTTT
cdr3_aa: CASRQGSDYQPQHF

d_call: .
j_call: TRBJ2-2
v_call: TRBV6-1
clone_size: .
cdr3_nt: TGTGCCAGCACTAAAGGGGTCACCGGGGAGCTGTTTTTT
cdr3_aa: CASTKGVTGELFF

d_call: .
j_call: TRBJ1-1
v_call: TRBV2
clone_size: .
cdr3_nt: TGTGCCAGCTGTACACTGAACACTGAAGCTTTCTTT
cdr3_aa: CASCTLNTEAFF

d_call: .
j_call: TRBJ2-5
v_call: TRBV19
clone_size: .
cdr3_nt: TGTGCCAGTAGTATCCGGGCCCCCGGAGAGACCCAGTACTTC
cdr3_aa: CASSIRAPGETQYF

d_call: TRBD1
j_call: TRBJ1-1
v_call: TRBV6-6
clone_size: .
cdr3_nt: TGTGCCAGCAGACCACCGACAGGGTATGGCACTGAAGCTTTCTTT
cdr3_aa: CASRPPTGYGTEAFF

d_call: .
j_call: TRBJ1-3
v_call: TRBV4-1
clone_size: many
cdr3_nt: TGCGCCAGCAGCCAAGAATTTCCATTCTCTGGAAACACCATATATTTT
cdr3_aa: CASSQEFPFSGNTIYF

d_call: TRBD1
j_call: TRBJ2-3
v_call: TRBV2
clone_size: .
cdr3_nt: TGTGCCGGACTTCCGACAGGGTATACGCAGTATTTT
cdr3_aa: CAGLPTGYTQYF

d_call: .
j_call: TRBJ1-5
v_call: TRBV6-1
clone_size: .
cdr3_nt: TGTGCCAGCACAAAAGAGGGGGATCAGCCCCAGCATTTT
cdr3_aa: CASTKEGDQPQHF

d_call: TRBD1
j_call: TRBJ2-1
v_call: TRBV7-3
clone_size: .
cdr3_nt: TGTGCCAGCAGCTCGCTCACAGGGGCTGAGCAGTTCTTC
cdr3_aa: CASSSLTGAEQFF

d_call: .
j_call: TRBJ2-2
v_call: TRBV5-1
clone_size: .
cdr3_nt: TGCGCCAGCAGCTCCGGACAGTGGCCCACCGGGGAGCTGTTTTTT
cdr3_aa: CASSSGQWPTGELFF

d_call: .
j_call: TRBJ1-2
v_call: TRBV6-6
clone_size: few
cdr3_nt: TGTGCCAGCAGAGAACAGGTCTATGGCTACACCTTC
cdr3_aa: CASREQVYGYTF